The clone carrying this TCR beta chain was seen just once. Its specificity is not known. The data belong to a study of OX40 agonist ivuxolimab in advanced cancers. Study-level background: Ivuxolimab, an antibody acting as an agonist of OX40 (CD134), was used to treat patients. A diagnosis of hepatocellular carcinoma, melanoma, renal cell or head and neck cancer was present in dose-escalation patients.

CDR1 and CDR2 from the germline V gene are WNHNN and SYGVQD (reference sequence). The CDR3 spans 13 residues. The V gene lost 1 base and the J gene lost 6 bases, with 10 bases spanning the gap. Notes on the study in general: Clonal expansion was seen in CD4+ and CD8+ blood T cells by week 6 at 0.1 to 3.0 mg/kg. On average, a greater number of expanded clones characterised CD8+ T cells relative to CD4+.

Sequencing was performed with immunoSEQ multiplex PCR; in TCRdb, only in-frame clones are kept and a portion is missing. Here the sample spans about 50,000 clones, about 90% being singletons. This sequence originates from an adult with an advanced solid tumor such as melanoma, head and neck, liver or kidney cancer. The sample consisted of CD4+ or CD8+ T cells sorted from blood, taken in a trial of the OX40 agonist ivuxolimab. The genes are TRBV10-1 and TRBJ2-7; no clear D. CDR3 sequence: CASSEWELTEQYF. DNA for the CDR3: TGCGCCAGCAGTGAGTGGGAACTGACCGAGCAGTACTTC.